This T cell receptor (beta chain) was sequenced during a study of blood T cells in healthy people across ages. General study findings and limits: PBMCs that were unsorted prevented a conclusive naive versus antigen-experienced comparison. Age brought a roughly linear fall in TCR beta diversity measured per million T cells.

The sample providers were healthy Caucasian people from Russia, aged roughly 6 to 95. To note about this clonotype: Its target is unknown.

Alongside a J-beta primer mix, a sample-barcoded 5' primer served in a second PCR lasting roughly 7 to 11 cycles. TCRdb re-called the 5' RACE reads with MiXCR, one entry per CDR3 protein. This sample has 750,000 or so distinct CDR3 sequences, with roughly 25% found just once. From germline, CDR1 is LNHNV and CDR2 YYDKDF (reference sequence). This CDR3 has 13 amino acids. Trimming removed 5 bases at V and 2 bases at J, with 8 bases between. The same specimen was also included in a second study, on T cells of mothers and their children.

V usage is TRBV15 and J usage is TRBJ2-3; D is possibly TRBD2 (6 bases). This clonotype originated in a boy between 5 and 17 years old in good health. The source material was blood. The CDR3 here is CATSRRVTDTQYF. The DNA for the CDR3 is TGTGCCACCAGCCGGAGGGTCACAGATACGCAGTATTTT.